The T cell receptor beta chain described here comes from a study of regulatory T cells in long-lasting Graves disease. V was trimmed by 0 bases and J by 6 bases, leaving 8 bases between them. The CDR3 extends over 14 amino acids. Per germline, CDR1 LNHNV and CDR2 YYDKDF (reference sequence). Time point reported: newly diagnosed GD, antithyroid drugs for less than 3 months. PBMC-derived RNA was used for the TCR library. Findings and caveats of the study: The study examined only peripheral blood, not thyroid tissue.

This clonotype was recorded a few times. Its antigen is not known. Construction of the TCR beta libraries employed iRepertoire HTBI primers in conjunction with Arm-PCR of CDR3 regions. TCRdb fed the multiplex PCR reads into MiXCR, producing one record per CDR3 protein. The sample records about 500,000 distinct CDR3 sequences, about 16% being singletons. Another study also made use of these data, one on T cells in Graves' hyperthyroidism and ophthalmopathy. That source reports: HTBI primers drove first-round RT-PCR of the TCR CDR3.

This rearrangement joins TRBV15 to TRBJ2-2, with D perhaps being TRBD1 or TRBD2 (6 bases each). This TCR came from a middle-aged man with Graves disease. The sequencing used peripheral blood mononuclear cells (PBMCs), collected at new diagnosis, from a patient treated with antithyroid drugs. The CDR3 bases are TGTGCCACCAGCAGAGAGAGGGGGGCCGGGGAGCTGTTTTTT. It codes for CATSRERGAGELFF.